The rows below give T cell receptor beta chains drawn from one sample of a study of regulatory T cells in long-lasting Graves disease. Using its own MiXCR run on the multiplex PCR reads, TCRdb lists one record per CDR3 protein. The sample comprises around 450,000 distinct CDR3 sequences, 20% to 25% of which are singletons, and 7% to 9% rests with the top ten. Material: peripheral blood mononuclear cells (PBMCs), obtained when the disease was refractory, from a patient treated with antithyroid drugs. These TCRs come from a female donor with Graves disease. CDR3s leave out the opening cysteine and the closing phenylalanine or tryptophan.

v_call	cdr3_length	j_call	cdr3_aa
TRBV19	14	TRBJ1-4	ASSIEGTGDGEKLF
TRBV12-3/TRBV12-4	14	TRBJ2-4	ASSFSGVLAKNIQY
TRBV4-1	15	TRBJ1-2	ASSQEGLPGTNYGYT
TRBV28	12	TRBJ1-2	ASGSTGGDYGYT
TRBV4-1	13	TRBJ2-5	ASSFGTGGGKTQY
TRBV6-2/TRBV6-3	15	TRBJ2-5	ASSTPFDRGDQETQY
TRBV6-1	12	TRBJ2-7	ASRVFGGGREQY
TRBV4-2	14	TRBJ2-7	ASSLRSGTGADEQY
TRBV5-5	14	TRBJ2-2	ASSHGLAGAVGELF
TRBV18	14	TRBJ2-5	ASSPPPGTGEETQY
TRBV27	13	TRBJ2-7	ASSLPSGRALEQY
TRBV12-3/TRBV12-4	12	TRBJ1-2	ASSLANPYYGYT
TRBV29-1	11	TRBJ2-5	SVASGPQETQY
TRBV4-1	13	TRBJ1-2	ASSQDAGDVYGYT
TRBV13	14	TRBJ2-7	ASSLSGTGGIYEQY
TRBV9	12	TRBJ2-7	ASSGARSSYEQY
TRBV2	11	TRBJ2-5	ASMAGVQETQY
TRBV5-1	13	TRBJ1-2	ASSLGGRANYGYT
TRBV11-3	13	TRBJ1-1	ASSSRLGIRDEAF
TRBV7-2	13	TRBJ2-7	ASSSWTSGSHEQY
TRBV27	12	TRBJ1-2	ASSFPDSNYGYT
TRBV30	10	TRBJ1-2	AWSGTRLGYT
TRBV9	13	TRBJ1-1	ASSVEGQGNTEAF
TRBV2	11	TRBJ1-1	ASSPGTGVGAF
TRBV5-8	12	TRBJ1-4	ASSPTAWGEKLF
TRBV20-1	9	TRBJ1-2	SSVGGYGYT
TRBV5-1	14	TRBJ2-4	ASSKTGQKDKNIQY
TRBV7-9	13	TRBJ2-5	ASSSTGAGAGTQY
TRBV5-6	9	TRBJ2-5	ASSLAQTQY
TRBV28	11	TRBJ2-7	ASSFLGAYEQY
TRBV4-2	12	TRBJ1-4	ASSQEGELEKLF
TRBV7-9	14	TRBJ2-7	ASSLGASGILYEQY
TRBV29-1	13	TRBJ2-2	SVTSGRPNTGELF
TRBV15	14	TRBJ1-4	ATSRGPGATNEKLF
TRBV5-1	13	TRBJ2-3	ASTPAGASTDTQY
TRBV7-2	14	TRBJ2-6	ASSFEAASGANVLT
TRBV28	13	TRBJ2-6	ASSPQGSGANVLT
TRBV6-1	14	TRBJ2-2	ASSPGSTTRAGELF
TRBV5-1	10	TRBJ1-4	ASSLEQGGLF
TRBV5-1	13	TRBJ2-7	ASSLAGDIAYEQY
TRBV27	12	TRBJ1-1	ASSLWGRGTEAF
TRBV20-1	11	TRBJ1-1	SAKGLWNTEAF
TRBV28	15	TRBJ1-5	ASSHPPGTLSNQPQH
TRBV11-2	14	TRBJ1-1	ASSSTPGQRNTEAF
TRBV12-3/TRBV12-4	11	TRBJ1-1	ASSRVVNTEAF